These 10 T cell receptor beta chains came from one sample sequenced in a study of blood T cells in healthy people across ages. PCR was performed a second time for about 6 to 11 cycles using a sample-barcoded 5' primer and a J-beta primer mix. TCRdb recomputed calls from the 5' RACE reads with MiXCR, one row per CDR3 protein. In the table there are about 640,000 distinct CDR3 sequences, roughly 53% of which are singletons. Sequencing used blood. The receptors were gathered from a man in his 60s in good health.

This clonotype was observed once. The rearrangement links TRBV7-2 to TRBJ2-1; D perhaps matches TRBD1 (5 bases). Germline values: CDR1 SGHTA, CDR2 FQGNSA. Trimming took 2 bases from V and 9 from J, leaving 17 bases between them. The CDR3 spans 15 residues. CDR3 amino acids: CASSLSGQLRVEQFF. In DNA, the CDR3 is TGTGCCAGCAGCTTATCGGGTCAGCTCAGGGTTGAGCAGTTCTTC.

This chain uses TRBV28 with TRBJ2-5; D perhaps matches TRBD1 (7 bases). Trimming pared 7 bases from V and 5 bases from J, leaving 17 bases between. CDR3 length: 14 residues. Per germline, CDR1 MDHEN and CDR2 SYDVKM. For the CDR3, the DNA is TGTGCCAGCATCTTAGGAGGGGGCGCGGAGACCCAGTACTTC. This sequence encodes CASILGGGAETQYF.

The chain employs TRBV7-2 and TRBJ2-5; unclear D gene. The CDR3 runs to 13 residues. V lost 8 bases to trimming and J lost 1 base, with 11 bases between them. Germline assignment: CDR1 SGHTA and CDR2 FQGNSA. The CDR3 DNA is TGTGCCAGCGGTGGTTCGGGCCAAGAGACCCAGTACTTC. This translates into CASGGSGQETQYF.

V is TRBV11-2 and J is TRBJ1-1; the match to TRBD1 covers 9 bases. There are 15 residues in the CDR3. V gave up 5 bases and J gave up 5 bases; unmatched junction bases: 9. Germline assignment: CDR1 SGHAT and CDR2 FQNNGV. The CDR3 spells CASSLRPGTGTEAFF. The DNA for the CDR3 is TGTGCCAGCAGCCTACGTCCCGGGACAGGGACTGAAGCTTTCTTT.

This clonotype was seen only a few times. The chain carries TRBV29-1 and TRBJ2-3, with D maybe TRBD1 (6 bases). V was shortened by 4 bases and J by 5 bases, with 13 bases between the two germline ends. CDR3 size: 13 residues. Germline V gene data show CDR1 as SQVTM and CDR2 as ANQGSEA. In DNA, the CDR3 is TGCAGCGTTGCCAGGGGCCGGGGAGATACGCAGTATTTT. Translated, it gives CSVARGRGDTQYF.

This sequence joins TRBV10-3 and TRBJ1-1; TRBD1 is a possible D gene (6 bases). Trimming removed 4 bases at V and 3 bases at J, with 12 bases between. The germline V gene has CDR1 ENHRY and CDR2 SYGVKD. The CDR3 loop spans 14 amino acids. CDR3 sequence: CAISGSAGDTEAFF. The CDR3 DNA sequence: TGTGCCATCAGTGGGTCGGCAGGGGACACTGAAGCTTTCTTT.

This rearrangement joins TRBV7-7 to TRBJ2-1; 11 bases fit TRBD2. The end of the DNA is better explained by TRBJ2-7, so the J call may be wrong. The germline V gene has CDR1 SSHAT and CDR2 FNYEAQ (reference sequence). The CDR3 has 15 amino acids. The CDR3 DNA reads TGTGCCAGCAGCCCTGGGACTAGCGGATACGATGAGCAGTACTTC. This sequence encodes CASSPGTSGYDEQYF.

The sample holds a few counts of this clonotype. The V call is TRBV12-3 or TRBV12-4, the J call TRBJ2-7; TRBD2 matches at 7 bases. There are 14 residues in the CDR3. V dropped 3 bases and J dropped 3; count of bases not matched to a gene: 5. The CDR3, as DNA: TGTGCCAGCAGTTTTCAGAGGACTAGCTACGAGCAGTACTTC. It encodes CASSFQRTSYEQYF.

This clonotype was seen a single time. V usage is TRBV28 and J usage is TRBJ1-5; TRBD1 might be the D (5 bases). Trimming took 6 bases from V and 0 from J, leaving 9 bases between them. The CDR3 sequence is 14 residues long. CDR1 MDHEN and CDR2 SYDVKM come from the germline V gene. The CDR3 reads CASRGVYSNQPQHF. CDR3 bases: TGTGCCAGCAGGGGGGTTTATAGCAATCAGCCCCAGCATTTT.

This clonotype occurred a few times. This chain connects TRBV25-1 to TRBJ2-1, with D perhaps TRBD2 (6 bases). The CDR3 consists of 15 residues. V lost 1 base, J lost 8 bases, and 15 bases lay in between. Per the germline V gene, CDR1 is MGHDK and CDR2 is SYGVNS. As DNA, the CDR3 is TGTGCCAGCAGTGAATTTGGAGGGTCTCGACATGAGCAGTTCTTC. Protein: CASSEFGGSRHEQFF.